The 10 T cell receptor beta chains listed next were all sequenced from one sample in a study of blood T cell repertoires in COVID-19. Sequencing was performed with immunoSEQ multiplex PCR; in TCRdb, only in-frame clones are kept and a portion is missing. The sample records about 210,000 clones, around 91% being singletons. The material sequenced was peripheral blood. These receptors originate from a woman aged 40 to 50 with acute or convalescent COVID-19.

With respect to this clone: Germline and junction disagree at one end, which may indicate a read error. This sequence joins TRBV11-3 and TRBJ1-2; no definite D call. From germline, CDR1 is SGHNT and CDR2 YENEEA. The CDR3 is 14 residues long. CDR3 region: CASSYPPPGAGSPF. CDR3 nucleotide sequence: TGTGCCAGCAGCTACCCCCCCCCGGGAGCTGGCTCTCCCTTC.

The sample holds one count of this clone. CDR3 sequence: CASSLGGANYGYTF. CDR3 coding DNA: TGTGCCAGCAGCTTAGGGGGAGCTAACTATGGCTACACCTTC. The V gene is TRBV5-4, the J gene TRBJ1-2, with a tentative D call TRBD1 (6 bases). This CDR3 has 14 residues. V gave up 2 bases and J gave up 0 bases, with 8 bases separating them. Germline V gene lookup returns CDR1 SGHNT and CDR2 YYREEE (reference sequence).

The rearrangement uses TRBV3-1 (or the pseudogene TRBV3-2) and TRBJ1-5, with 7 bases aligning to TRBD1. The J segment lost 5 bases and the V segment lost 6 bases, leaving 7 bases of the junction unmatched. The CDR3 has 14 amino acids. Per the germline V gene, CDR1 is LGHDT and CDR2 is YNNKEL (reference sequence). The CDR3 coding sequence is TGTGCCAGCAGTTACGGACAGGCAGATCAGCCCCAGCATTTT. Protein product: CASSYGQADQPQHF.

This clone showed up just a few times. The chain uses TRBV5-1 and TRBJ1-2, with D possibly matching TRBD1 (6 bases). Trimming shortened V by 4 bases and J by 2 bases, and 12 bases separated the two germline ends. The CDR3 spans 14 residues. Looked up from germline, CDR1 is SGHRS and CDR2 is YFSETQ. CDR3 DNA sequence: TGCGCCAGCAGCAGGGACATACCCAACTATGGCTACACCTTC. Protein: CASSRDIPNYGYTF.

This clone was observed once. The chain is built from TRBV5-1 and TRBJ1-1; perhaps TRBD1 as D (6 bases). The ends were cut back, 4 bases at V and 10 bases at J, with 17 bases in the middle. This CDR3 has 13 residues. CDR1 SGHRS and CDR2 YFSETQ come from the germline V gene. CDR3 in DNA: TGCGCCAGCAGCCAAGACGGCCAAGGGGGAGCTTTCTTT. Residues: CASSQDGQGGAFF.

The rearrangement joins TRBV6-1 to TRBJ1-5; D gene uncertain. Germline V gene sequence: CDR1 MNHNS, CDR2 SASEGT. The CDR3 has 16 residues. V was pared by 4 bases and J by 2 bases, with 15 bases between. The CDR3 DNA is TGTGCCAGCAGTGTAAACCCTCCGGTGGGCAATCAGCCCCAGCATTTT. Translation gives CASSVNPPVGNQPQHF.

J is TRBJ2-7 and V is TRBV5-8; TRBD1 is a possible D gene (6 bases). Germline V gene lookup returns CDR1 SGHTS and CDR2 YDEGEE. Between the trimmed V and J ends, which lost 2 bases and 6 bases, there was a span of 9 bases. This CDR3 has 12 amino acids. The CDR3 DNA sequence: TGTGCCAGCAGCTTCTACAGGGTCGAGCAGTACGTC. It specifies CASSFYRVEQYV.

V gene TRBV5-6 combines with J gene TRBJ1-2; unclear D gene. The germline V gene encodes CDR1 SGHDT and CDR2 YYEEEE. V was cut by 4 bases and J by 11 bases, with 15 bases left in between. The CDR3 has 12 amino acids. CDR3 protein: CASSPPSGWYTF. DNA of the CDR3: TGTGCCAGCAGCCCTCCTTCGGGGTGGTACACCTTC.

The V call is TRBV7-8, the J call TRBJ2-2; the match to TRBD2 covers 7 bases. V gave up 3 bases and J gave up 4 bases; unmatched junction bases: 5. The CDR3 has 15 residues. From germline, CDR1 is SGHVS and CDR2 FQNEAQ. Here the CDR3 reads CASSLTGGPTGELFF. CDR3 in DNA: TGTGCCAGCAGCTTGACGGGGGGACCCACCGGGGAGCTGTTTTTT. The full variable domain, completed using reference TRBV7-8 and TRBJ2-2, is GAGVSQSPRYKVAKRGQDVALRCDPISGHVSLFWYQQALGQGPEFLTYFQNEAQLDKSGLPSDRFFAERPEGSVSTLKIQRTQQEDSAVYLCASSLTGGPTGELFFGEGSRLTVL.

In this sample, this clone turned up once. The V gene is TRBV11-2, the J gene TRBJ1-5, with D perhaps TRBD1 (6 bases). CDR1 and CDR2 from the germline V gene are SGHAT and FQNNGV. This CDR3 has 14 residues. Trimming pared 5 bases from V and 7 bases from J, leaving 15 bases between. This chain's CDR3 is CASSRGGYGQPQHF. The CDR3 nucleotides are TGTGCCAGCAGCCGAGGGGGATACGGGCAGCCCCAGCATTTT.